What follows are 14 T cell receptor beta chains derived from one specimen sequenced in a study of naive and memory T cell subsets. The beta constant-region primer was an equimolar mix of two oligonucleotides covering TRBC1 and TRBC2. Four rounds of PCR amplified the ligated cDNA using nested alpha and beta constant-region primers plus SP2. From the UMI-ligation and nested PCR reads, TCRdb called clonotypes with MiXCR, one entry per CDR3 protein. The sample includes some 82,000 distinct CDR3 sequences, about 11% of them seen just once. Antigens for these TCRs are unknown. Study-wide results and caveats: Especially in CD8 cells, naive repertoires contained a few larger clonotypes, possibly CD45RA-re-expressing memory cells.

Sequences were obtained from naive CD4+ T cells from blood. All receptors come from a human donor in good health.

This CDR3 is CASSLSGAGTHKRYYF. CDR3 sequence (DNA): TGTGCCAGCAGCTTAAGTGGGGCGGGGACCCACAAACGGTACTATTTT. The chain carries TRBV7-2 and TRBJ2-3; D possibly corresponds to TRBD2 (6 bases). Germline CDR1 is SGHTA and CDR2 is FQGNSA. The germline V and J ends were trimmed by 2 bases and 15 bases, with 27 bases remaining between them. This CDR3 has 16 residues. The complete variable domain, with remaining parts taken from reference TRBV7-2 and TRBJ2-3, reads GAGVSQSPSNKVTEKGKDVELRCDPISGHTALYWYRQSLGQGLEFLIYFQGNSAPDKSGLPSDRFSAERTGGSVSTLTIQRTQQEDSAVYLCASSLSGAGTHKRYYFGPGTRLTVL.

The chain joins TRBV20-1 to TRBJ2-5, with 11 bases identical to TRBD1. V shed 6 bases, J shed 5 bases, and the junction held 5 bases outside the gene matches. The CDR3 consists of 13 residues. Germline V CDR1 and CDR2: DFQATT, SNEGSKA (reference sequence). The CDR3 DNA is TGCAGTGCACGGACAGGGGGCGAGGAGACCCAGTACTTC. Translation: CSARTGGEETQYF.

CDR3 loop: CATSDPTGPYGYTF. DNA of the CDR3: TGTGCCACCAGTGACCCGACAGGACCTTATGGCTACACCTTC. The chain employs TRBV24-1 and TRBJ1-2; TRBD1 is a possible D gene (6 bases). CDR1 is KGHDR, CDR2 SFDVKD, per germline. V gave up 4 bases and J gave up 5 bases, with 13 bases separating them. The CDR3 is made up of 14 amino acids.

This clonotype was observed at least ten times. The chain links TRBV6-1 to TRBJ2-6, with D maybe TRBD1 (6 bases). Germline-derived CDR1 and CDR2 are MNHNS and SASEGT. V was cut by 6 bases and J by 0 bases, with 18 bases left in between. The CDR3 consists of 18 residues. The DNA for the CDR3 is TGTGCCAGCAGCCCCCCTGGGACATCGCTCTCTGGGGCCAACGTCCTGACTTTC. This sequence encodes CASSPPGTSLSGANVLTF.

This clonotype was recorded at least ten times. V and J are TRBV18 and TRBJ2-7; TRBD2 might be the D (7 bases). CDR1 is KGHSH and CDR2 is LQKENI in the germline V gene. With 4 bases removed from V and 3 bases from J, the gap between germline ends came to 13 bases. This CDR3 comprises 14 residues. CDR3: CASSLGGGFYEQYF. CDR3 DNA sequence: TGTGCCAGCTCACTAGGGGGGGGATTCTACGAGCAGTACTTC.

Here the CDR3 reads CASSFSGKSTDTQYF. The CDR3 region has the DNA TGTGCCAGCAGCTTCAGCGGGAAAAGCACAGATACGCAGTATTTT. The chain links TRBV7-2 to TRBJ2-3; TRBD2 aligns across 7 bases. This CDR3 is 15 amino acids long. V shed 3 bases and J 0 bases; nucleotides not matched to a gene: 3. Germline CDR1 is SGHTA and CDR2 is FQGNSA.

The chain links TRBV13 to TRBJ2-1; 9 bases match TRBD1. The CDR3 loop spans 14 amino acids. J was trimmed by 12 bases and V by 5 bases; bases with no gene match: 11. Germline loops: CDR1 PRHDT, CDR2 FYEKMQ (reference sequence). The CDR3 DNA sequence: TGTGCCAGCAGCCCCCCCGGGACAGGGCTCGGGCAGTTCTTC. As protein: CASSPPGTGLGQFF.

The chain joins TRBV7-9 to TRBJ2-1; tentative D call: TRBD1 (6 bases). The CDR3 spans 14 residues. Germline lookup yields CDR1 SEHNR and CDR2 FQNEAQ (reference sequence). The V and J ends lost 3 bases and 5 bases respectively, with 11 bases between them. The CDR3 coding sequence is TGTGCCAGCAGCTTCCGGACAGAGGACAATGAGCAGTTCTTC. It specifies CASSFRTEDNEQFF. Supplemented by reference TRBV7-9 and TRBJ2-1, the full variable domain reads DTGVSQNPRHKITKRGQNVTFRCDPISEHNRLYWYRQTLGQGPEFLTYFQNEAQLEKSRLLSDRFSAERPKGSFSTLEIQRTEQGDSAMYLCASSFRTEDNEQFFGPGTRLTVL.

This sequence joins TRBV12-3 or TRBV12-4 and TRBJ1-6, with D possibly matching TRBD1 (6 bases). There are 17 residues in the CDR3. The germline V and J ends were trimmed by 4 bases and 7 bases, with 20 bases remaining between them. DNA of the CDR3: TGTGCCAGCAGTTCCCCCGACCGGGGGGCTCTCAATTCACCCCTCCACTTT. It specifies CASSSPDRGALNSPLHF.

Only a few counts were recorded for this clonotype. CDR3 amino acids: CASRISGRAVADTQYF. The CDR3 DNA is TGTGCCAGCAGGATTAGCGGGAGGGCCGTCGCAGATACGCAGTATTTT. The J gene is TRBJ2-3, the V gene TRBV12-3 or TRBV12-4; TRBD2 aligns across 11 bases. CDR3 size: 16 residues. V was pared by 6 bases and J by 4 bases, with 9 bases of the junction left unmatched.

This clonotype was observed at least ten times. The chain has TRBV19 and TRBJ1-3, with TRBD1 matching over 7 bases. Looked up from germline, CDR1 is LNHDA and CDR2 is SQIVND (reference sequence). This CDR3 comprises 15 residues. V shed 7 bases, J shed 1 base, and the junction held 7 bases outside the gene matches. CDR3 in DNA: TGTGCCAGTACCACCCCGACAGGGTCTGGAAACACCATATATTTT. It encodes CASTTPTGSGNTIYF. The full variable domain, its missing parts supplied by reference TRBV19 and TRBJ1-3, is DGGITQSPKYLFRKEGQNVTLSCEQNLNHDAMYWYRQDPGQGLRLIYYSQIVNDFQKGDIAEGYSVSREKKESFPLTVTSAQKNPTAFYLCASTTPTGSGNTIYFGEGSWLTVV.

The rearrangement joins TRBV7-9 to TRBJ2-7; 7 bases are shared with TRBD1. The CDR3 is made up of 17 amino acids. The germline gives CDR1 SEHNR, CDR2 FQNEAQ (reference sequence). J lost 0 bases, V lost 5 bases, and 13 bases had no gene match. The CDR3 sequence is CASSPWGLGQTSYEQYF. The CDR3 DNA is TGTGCCAGCAGCCCATGGGGTCTGGGACAGACCTCCTACGAGCAGTACTTC.

The chain recombines TRBV15 with TRBJ1-1, with D possibly TRBD1 on 5 matching bases. CDR1 and CDR2 from the germline V gene are LNHNV and YYDKDF (reference sequence). Trimming cost V 5 bases and J 7 bases, with 8 bases left between them. The CDR3 is made up of 11 amino acids. CDR3 in DNA: TGTGCCACCAGCCGTGACAGTGAAGCTTTCTTT. Translating gives CATSRDSEAFF.

This clonotype was counted between two and nine times. The chain links TRBV6-1 to TRBJ1-2, with TRBD1 as a possible D gene (5 bases). Trimming cost V 1 base and J 2 bases, with 11 bases left between them. CDR1 and CDR2 from the germline V gene are MNHNS and SASEGT. CDR3 length: 15 residues. CDR3 sequence (DNA): TGTGCCAGCAGTGAAGGACAGCGTGCCAACTATGGCTACACCTTC. Translated: CASSEGQRANYGYTF.